The clone carrying this TCR beta chain appeared a few times. Its cognate antigen is unknown. The CDR3 is 13 residues long. Germline CDR1 and CDR2: SGHRS and YFSETQ. Between the trimmed V and J ends, which lost 4 bases and 6 bases, there was a span of 11 bases. The record originates from a study of cytomegalovirus exposure and HLA in healthy donors. Study observations and caveats: Highest at DRB1 and lowest at HLA-C, TCR association rates differed among HLA loci in a later analysis. Rarity characterized most TCR sequences, yet some public TCRs appeared in many donors. Most CMV-associated TCR beta chains appeared HLA-restricted in a later analysis.

The study ran its PCR with 60 Vbeta and 13 Jbeta primers. Generated by immunoSEQ multiplex PCR, the TCRdb table keeps only in-frame clones and is missing some. The sample has approximately 150,000 clones; approximately 80% are singletons. This receptor was obtained from a female donor in good health and CMV-seronegative. This sequence joins TRBV5-1 and TRBJ2-1; D remains unclear. The sequenced sample was PBMCs. In DNA form, the CDR3 reads TGCGCCAGCAGCATTCTAGTATCCAATGAGCAGTTCTTC. This encodes CASSILVSNEQFF.